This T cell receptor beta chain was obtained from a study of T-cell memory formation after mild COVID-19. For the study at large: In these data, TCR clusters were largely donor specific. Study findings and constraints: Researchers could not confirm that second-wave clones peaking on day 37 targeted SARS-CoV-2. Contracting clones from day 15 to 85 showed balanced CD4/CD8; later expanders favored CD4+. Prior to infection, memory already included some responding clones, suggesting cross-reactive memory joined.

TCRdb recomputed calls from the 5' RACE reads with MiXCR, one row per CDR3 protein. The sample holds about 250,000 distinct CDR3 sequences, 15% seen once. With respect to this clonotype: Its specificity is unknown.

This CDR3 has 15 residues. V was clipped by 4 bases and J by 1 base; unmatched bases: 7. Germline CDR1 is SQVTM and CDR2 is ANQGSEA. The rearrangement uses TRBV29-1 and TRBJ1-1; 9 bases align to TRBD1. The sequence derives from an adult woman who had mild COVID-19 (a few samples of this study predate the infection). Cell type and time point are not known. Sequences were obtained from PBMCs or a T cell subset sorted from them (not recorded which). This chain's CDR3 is CSVGVGTGKNTEAFF. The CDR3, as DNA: TGCAGCGTTGGTGTTGGGACAGGGAAGAACACTGAAGCTTTCTTT.